What follows are 24 T cell receptor beta chains derived from one specimen sequenced in a study of immune evolution from preneoplasia to lung adenocarcinoma. Only in-frame clones appear in the TCRdb table, and some are missing; sequencing was by immunoSEQ multiplex PCR. The data contain several thousand clones, 70% to 85% of them seen just once; the ten biggest clones take up 7.5% to 9.5%. The sequenced sample consisted of FFPE atypical adenomatous hyperplasia tissue from the lung. The subset is: atypical adenomatous hyperplasia (AAH), lung preneoplasia. The receptors come from a donor of 70 years or more with lung adenocarcinoma. Some clones in this sample may be carry-over from other donors' samples.

This clone was picked up one time. This chain uses TRBV2 with TRBJ2-4; D tentatively fits TRBD1 or TRBD2 (5 bases each). CDR1 and CDR2 (germline): SNHLY, FYNNEI. The CDR3 runs to 12 residues. V lost 1 base to trimming and J lost 14 bases, with 12 bases between them. CDR3 sequence reads: CASSEERSQEYF. As DNA, the CDR3 is TGTGCCAGCAGTGAAGAGCGGTCACAGGAGTACTTC.

This chain joins TRBV7-2 and TRBJ2-7; no definite D call. V lost 5 bases to trimming and J lost 6 bases, with 14 bases between them. CDR1 and CDR2 (germline): SGHTA, FQGNSA. This CDR3 has 13 residues. CDR3 region: CASSLLVSGEQYF. The CDR3 DNA is TGTGCCAGCAGCCTACTCGTGAGTGGCGAGCAGTACTTC.

This clone was seen only once. The CDR3 loop is CASSAPGRTNEQFF. CDR3 nucleotide sequence: TGTGCCAGCAGTGCCCCGGGACGTACCAATGAGCAGTTCTTC. J is TRBJ2-1 and V is TRBV28, with D perhaps assigned TRBD1 or TRBD2 (5 bases each). CDR1 MDHEN and CDR2 SYDVKM come from the germline V gene. V gave up 5 bases and J gave up 6 bases, with 14 bases separating them. The CDR3 covers 14 residues.

The CDR3: CASSLWENTEAFF. In DNA, the CDR3 is TGTGCCAGCAGCTTATGGGAAAACACTGAAGCTTTCTTT. The rearrangement uses TRBV7-6 and TRBJ1-1, with D hard to call. Germline lookup yields CDR1 SGHVS and CDR2 FNYEAQ. This CDR3 spans 13 amino acids. Trimming left V 2 bases short and J 2 bases short, with 6 bases between.

This clone was counted only a few times. V gene TRBV9 combines with J gene TRBJ1-4, with 10 positions matching TRBD1. The CDR3 covers 15 residues. Trimming cost V 3 bases and J 7 bases; bases outside gene matches: 6. CDR1 is SGDLS and CDR2 is YYNGEE in the germline V gene. CDR3: CASSASGTGVEKLFF. For the CDR3, the DNA is TGTGCCAGCAGCGCATCCGGGACAGGGGTTGAAAAACTGTTTTTT.

The V call is TRBV27, the J call TRBJ1-2; D might be TRBD1 (6 bases). V dropped 6 bases and J dropped 3 bases, with 11 bases sitting between them. This CDR3 spans 13 amino acids. Germline CDR1 reads MNHEY; CDR2 reads SMNVEV (reference sequence). CDR3 DNA: TGTGCCAGCAGGCGGGACACCGACTATGGCTACACCTTC. As protein: CASRRDTDYGYTF.

The V gene is TRBV7-9, the J gene TRBJ2-1, with a tentative D call TRBD2 (7 bases). Trimming cost V 0 bases and J 10 bases, with 16 bases left between them. The V gene's germline CDR1 is SEHNR and CDR2 FQNEAQ (reference sequence). The CDR3 contains 15 residues. CDR3 amino acids: CASSLARGGGLEQFF. The CDR3 DNA follows: TGTGCCAGCAGCTTAGCGAGGGGGGGCGGATTAGAGCAGTTCTTC.

This clone was seen only a few times. The rearrangement uses TRBV28 and TRBJ1-4; no reliable D call. The CDR3 is 17 amino acids. Germline CDR1 MDHEN, CDR2 SYDVKM. Trimming stripped 4 bases from V and 0 bases from J, with 15 bases between. The CDR3: CASSSVLDTATNEKLFF. The DNA for the CDR3 is TGTGCCAGCAGTTCGGTCCTCGACACCGCAACTAATGAAAAACTGTTTTTT.

The gene calls are TRBV6-5 and TRBJ2-3, with 9 bases aligning to TRBD2. Germline assignment: CDR1 MNHEY and CDR2 SVGAGI. J gave up 1 base and V 6 bases, and 5 bases lay outside the gene matches. This CDR3 has 15 residues. The CDR3 spells CASSISGGRTDTQYF. Here the CDR3 DNA reads TGTGCCAGCAGCATAAGCGGGGGGCGCACAGATACGCAGTATTTT.

CDR3 nucleotide sequence: TGTGCCAGCAGCTTGGGCTCTGGGGCCAACGTCCTGACTTTC. Translation: CASSLGSGANVLTF. The chain links TRBV7-8 to TRBJ2-6; D uncertain. The CDR3 sequence is 14 residues long. V dropped 3 bases and J dropped 0 bases, with 3 bases sitting between them. Looked up from germline, CDR1 is SGHVS and CDR2 is FQNEAQ.

The chain couples TRBV7-9 to TRBJ2-3, with 9 bases matching TRBD1. V shed 6 bases, J shed 2 bases, and the junction held 6 bases outside the gene matches. CDR3 length: 15 residues. The germline V gene encodes CDR1 SEHNR and CDR2 FQNEAQ (reference sequence). The DNA for the CDR3 is TGTGCCAGCAGGAGCGGGACAGGGTCCACAGATACGCAGTATTTT. It codes for CASRSGTGSTDTQYF.

This sequence joins TRBV15 and TRBJ1-2; a possible D gene is TRBD1 (5 bases). Trimming left V 2 bases short and J 0 bases short, with 10 bases between. Per germline, CDR1 LNHNV and CDR2 YYDKDF (reference sequence). CDR3 length: 15 amino acids. DNA for the CDR3: TGTGCCACCAGCAGATCGGACATTCCTAACTATGGCTACACCTTC. Its protein product is CATSRSDIPNYGYTF.

Only one count was recorded for this clone. The chain links TRBV5-1 to TRBJ1-4, with 8 nucleotides matching TRBD1. CDR1 is SGHRS, CDR2 YFSETQ, per germline. V shed 1 base, J shed 8 bases, and the junction held 7 bases outside the gene matches. CDR3 length: 15 residues. The CDR3 DNA reads as TGCGCCAGCAGCTTGATGGGGACAGGCGAGGAAAAACTGTTTTTT. Protein: CASSLMGTGEEKLFF. Full variable domain (remainder filled in from reference TRBV5-1 and TRBJ1-4): KAGVTQTPRYLIKTRGQQVTLSCSPISGHRSVSWYQQTPGQGLQFLFEYFSETQRNKGNFPGRFSGRQFSNSRSEMNVSTLELGDSALYLCASSLMGTGEEKLFFGSGTQLSVL.

The genes are TRBV6-1 and TRBJ2-3; D uncertain. Deletions cut 7 bases from V and 5 bases from J, with 7 bases between. There are 11 residues in the CDR3. CDR1 MNHNS and CDR2 SASEGT come from the germline V gene. This chain's CDR3 is CASTEGDTQYF. The CDR3 coding sequence is TGTGCCAGCACCGAAGGAGATACGCAGTATTTT.

The chain combines TRBV29-1 with TRBJ2-1, with unresolved D. Germline CDR1 reads SQVTM; CDR2 reads ANQGSEA. This CDR3 is 12 amino acids long. Trimming left V 7 bases short and J 9 bases short, with 16 bases between. CDR3 amino acids: CSAQIALGEQFF. In nucleotides, the CDR3 is TGCAGCGCCCAAATAGCCCTTGGTGAGCAGTTCTTC.

The V and J genes are TRBV2 and TRBJ1-5; D not certain. Trimming pared 4 bases from V and 0 bases from J, leaving 7 bases between. The length of the CDR3 is 14 residues. The germline V gene has CDR1 SNHLY and CDR2 FYNNEI. CDR3 region: CASSGGSSNQPQHF. The CDR3 DNA is TGTGCCAGCAGTGGAGGCAGTAGCAATCAGCCCCAGCATTTT. The full variable domain, completed using reference TRBV2 and TRBJ1-5, is EPEVTQTPSHQVTQMGQEVILRCVPISNHLYFYWYRQILGQKVEFLVSFYNNEISEKSEIFDDQFSVERPDGSNFTLKIRSTKLEDSAMYFCASSGGSSNQPQHFGDGTRLSIL.

For this clone: At one boundary the junction diverges from the germline segment, which might be a read error. This rearrangement joins TRBV27 to TRBJ2-7; 8 bases align to TRBD2. In germline, CDR1 is MNHEY, CDR2 SMNVEV (reference sequence). The CDR3 length is 17 residues. CDR3 region: CASSLSPSSGVSYEQYF. The CDR3 DNA follows: TGTGCCAGCAGCTTATCCCCCAGTAGCGGGGTCTCTTACGAGCAGTACTTC.

The rearrangement joins TRBV29-1 to TRBJ1-1; 7 bases are shared with TRBD1. The germline gives CDR1 SQVTM, CDR2 ANQGSEA. The CDR3 sequence is 14 residues long. The J segment lost 5 bases and the V segment lost 6 bases, leaving 12 bases of the junction unmatched. As DNA, the CDR3 is TGCAGCGTCGAGATACAGGGGTCGTGGACTGAAGCTTTCTTT. This codes for CSVEIQGSWTEAFF.

The gene calls are TRBV5-6 and TRBJ2-1, with D tentatively TRBD2 (5 bases). Germline assignment: CDR1 SGHDT and CDR2 YYEEEE. V lost 1 base and J 0 bases, leaving 8 bases between the germline ends. This CDR3 is built from 15 residues. For the CDR3, the DNA is TGTGCCAGCAGCTTGAATGCGGGCTCCTACAATGAGCAGTTCTTC. This gives the protein CASSLNAGSYNEQFF.

The table lists this clone with a few counts. This sequence joins TRBV10-2 and TRBJ2-1; unclear D gene. This CDR3 is 15 amino acids long. Germline V gives CDR1 WSHSY, CDR2 SAAADI. V was trimmed by 2 bases and J by 4 bases, leaving 12 bases between them. The CDR3 sequence: CASSERSAVYNEQFF. The DNA of the CDR3 is TGCGCCAGCAGTGAGAGGAGCGCGGTTTACAATGAGCAGTTCTTC.

This chain uses TRBV7-2 with TRBJ2-7; 7 bases map to TRBD2. The CDR3 extends over 14 amino acids. Germline trimming cut 5 bases from V and 5 bases from J; bases unmatched to any gene: 9. Germline V lookup: CDR1 SGHTA, CDR2 FQGNSA. The CDR3 protein is CASSPSAGWDEQYF. The CDR3, as DNA: TGTGCCAGCAGCCCCTCAGCGGGATGGGACGAGCAGTACTTC.

This clone was seen once. The genes are TRBV2 and TRBJ2-7; perhaps D is TRBD1 or TRBD2 (5 bases each). The V and J ends lost 1 base and 0 bases respectively, with 13 bases between them. Germline values: CDR1 SNHLY, CDR2 FYNNEI. This CDR3 region has 16 residues. The CDR3 is CASSEDGTYLSYEQYF. The CDR3 coding sequence is TGTGCCAGCAGTGAAGACGGGACCTATCTCTCCTACGAGCAGTACTTC.

CDR3 amino acids: CASSKGTIEETQYF. The CDR3 nucleotides are TGTGCCAGCAGCAAAGGGACTATAGAAGAGACCCAGTACTTC. The rearrangement uses TRBV5-6 and TRBJ2-5, with 7 bases lining up with TRBD2. This CDR3 region has 14 residues. Germline trimming cut 4 bases from V and 3 bases from J; bases unmatched to any gene: 6. Germline-derived CDR1 and CDR2 are SGHDT and YYEEEE.

The chain employs TRBV18 and TRBJ1-1, with 8 positions matching TRBD1. This CDR3 spans 17 amino acids. Germline lookup yields CDR1 KGHSH and CDR2 LQKENI. V dropped 3 bases and J dropped 1; count of bases not matched to a gene: 10. In DNA, the CDR3 is TGTGCCAGCTCACCTTCGGACAGGGTCTTTCGGAACACTGAAGCTTTCTTT. The encoded protein is CASSPSDRVFRNTEAFF.